The clone carrying this T cell receptor beta chain rates as hyperexpanded. The antigen remains undetermined. Adaptor-ligated barcode primers were used to amplify TRBV12-4/TRBJ1-2 clonotypes. A single record per CDR3 protein comes from TCRdb applying MiXCR to the multiplex PCR reads. Here the sample spans roughly 330 distinct CDR3 sequences, about 6% being singletons. Trimming cost V 1 base and J 4 bases, with 4 bases left between them. CDR3 length equals 12 residues. Overall study findings and caveats: Tumor Treg TCRs overlapped most with tumor naive CD4+ cells. Naive CD4+ cells shared about 13% of tumor Treg sequences.

The chain combines TRBV12-3 or TRBV12-4 with TRBJ1-2; D gene unclear. Sequenced material: memory CD4+ T cells sorted from blood. Subset given: memory CD4+ T cells, CD4+CD45RO+CD25-. The source of this sequence is a female donor with breast cancer. The CDR3 sequence: CASSLGAYGYTF. The CDR3 DNA reads as TGTGCCAGCAGTTTAGGCGCCTATGGCTACACCTTC.